This T cell receptor beta chain was profiled in a study of T cells in Graves' hyperthyroidism and ophthalmopathy (dated by TCRdb to the late 2010s). As for the study more broadly: Peripheral blood samples were taken at the time of initial diagnosis, prior to any treatment. TCR V-J signatures able to tell the groups apart were searched for in a discovery cohort of some 100 patients, of whom over 40 had Graves' ophthalmopathy and some 60 had stable Graves' hyperthyroidism. The paper describes TCR Vbeta CDR3 sequencing of 135 peripheral blood samples, made up of 40 to 45 ophthalmopathy patients, around 73 hyperthyroidism patients and 17 progressor patients. After blood sampling, hyperthyroidism patients were treated with methimazole at a starting dose of 30 mg daily, and ophthalmopathy patients were treated with high-dose intravenous methylprednisolone. The approximately 98 discovery patients were randomly divided into training and test sets at a 7:3 ratio. In six Graves' hyperthyroidism patients, the study also compared T-cell repertoires from thyroid tissue with T-cell repertoires from blood. Prospective prediction of ophthalmopathy was tested in an independent validation cohort consisting of 18 to 20 hyperthyroidism patients and more than 15 patients who later progressed to ophthalmopathy. The study at large found these results: Ophthalmopathy was separated from stable hyperthyroidism by a 13 V-J signature model, with just over 85% sensitivity and 81% to 82% specificity obtained in cross-validation and 80%/75% obtained in testing. In validation, progression to ophthalmopathy was predicted by the model with more than 65% sensitivity and nearly 75% specificity, a median of roughly six months before onset. Most expanded thyroid clonotypes (frequency above 0.001) were also found in blood, which suggests that blood repertoires may mirror thyroid immune responses. No statistical method was used to fix the sample size in advance, and group allocation was not hidden from the investigators.

Ends trimmed: V by 4 bases, J by 4 bases; bases unmatched to a gene: 10. From the cysteine up to the phenylalanine, the CDR3 has a length of 14 residues. Of the read, only the CDR3 DNA is kept; its 42 bases are in frame from base 1. CDR1 and CDR2, looked up from the germline V gene (reference sequence), are DFQATT and SNEGSKA. Ten or more counts support this clonotype. Its binding antigen is unknown. The record has no base qualities; no much larger clone is one base away. Stable Graves' hyperthyroidism was defined as the absence of progression to ophthalmopathy over 18 months of follow-up. Hyperthyroidism patients were newly diagnosed, with disease duration under 2 months, and aged 18 to 65 years. Exclusion was applied to patients with uncontrolled infections, other autoimmune diseases, pregnancy or lactation. Clinical symptoms, serum thyroxine and TRAb, thyroid ultrasound, and orbital computed tomography formed the basis for the diagnoses. PBMCs were isolated from approximately 10 ml of fresh peripheral blood by Ficoll-Paque density gradient centrifugation. Trizol reagent was used to extract total RNA, and RNA quality was then checked on an Agilent 2100 Bioanalyzer.

The TCR beta CDR3 regions were amplified from RNA transcripts. For the first round of RT-PCR on the TCR CDR3, the HTBI primer set was used together with the Qiagen OneStep RT-PCR kit. Libraries were constructed in a second round of multiplex PCR, after which size selection and purification were carried out. Sequencing of the libraries was done on an Illumina HiSeq2000 using paired-end 100 bp reads. As for the authors' bioinformatics: SOAPnuke was used to process the raw data, with reads discarded if the reads contained adapters or uncalled bases, had a mean Phred below 15, or lacked an exact constant-primer or identifier match. COPE v1.2.5 was used to merge the high-quality paired reads, and each unique nucleotide sequence was defined as a clonotype. MiTCR v1.1 was used to align clonotypes to the IMGT TRBV, TRBD and TRBJ reference segments. Only V-J combinations with frequency above 0.0001, covering 99.2% of repertoires, were analysed. The TCS score was defined as the ratio of F50 (clonal expansion) to E x V (chaos), calculated using BLOSUM62-based TCRdist between CDR3 peptides within each V-J. Welch's t-statistics and random forest reduced around 510 V-J features to 13, which were used in a naive Bayes classifier (R e1071). Using fastp trimming at Q25 and MiXCR clonotype assembly, TCRdb reanalyzed the public sequencing data and kept in-frame beta chains. Under each unique CDR3 protein, matching rows form one entry showing the most common genes and DNA. The V and J calls were not made by the authors but by TCRdb's processing. The sample contains under 550,000 distinct CDR3 sequences, roughly 13% of them found a single time. Of the sample, more than 4.5% is held by the ten largest clones.

This receptor chain uses TRBV20-1 and TRBJ2-7, and 7 bases in between align with TRBD1. The sequenced sample was blood. This TCR came from a woman aged 18-29 years with Graves' hyperthyroidism. The DNA sequence is TGCAGTGCTACCCCAGACAGGGAGCTTTACGAGCAGTACTTC. It codes for CSATPDRELYEQYF.